The subject of this entry is one T cell receptor beta chain. DNA and RNA were both co-extracted from 20-30 mg of bulk tissue that had not been sorted. Chronic HBV infection, untreated so far, was present in the patients. These data originate in a study of tumor-infiltrating lymphocytes in primary liver carcinoma. With around 500 ng total RNA as template and a constant-region primer, TCR beta cDNA was made. Nested multiplex PCR, run for three rounds with slightly modified ARM-PCR, yielded TCR beta libraries. Each of the first two PCR rounds ran approximately 11 cycles with TRBV1-TRBV30 forward and C-beta reverse primers. Via MiXCR, TCRdb re-called the multiplex PCR reads, giving one row per CDR3 protein. This table holds 85,000 to 100,000 distinct CDR3 sequences, about 70% found once. Germline V gene data show CDR1 as SGHAT and CDR2 as FQNNGV. This CDR3 has 16 residues. Between the trimmed V and J ends, which lost 4 bases and 8 bases, there was a span of 18 bases.

This TCR was sampled from a man between 40 and 49 years old with primary liver carcinoma and hepatitis B virus infection. V and J are TRBV11-2 and TRBJ2-6; D might be TRBD1 or TRBD2, each matching 6 bases. Sequencing used tumor-adjacent normal liver tissue. The CDR3 here is CASSSYKRGRTNVLTF. CDR3 sequence (DNA): TGTGCCAGCAGCTCATATAAACGGGGGCGGACCAACGTCCTGACTTTC. The whole variable domain, filled in from reference TRBV11-2 and TRBJ2-6, reads EAGVAQSPRYKIIEKRQSVAFWCNPISGHATLYWYQQILGQGPKLLIQFQNNGVVDDSQLPKDRFSAERLKGVDSTLKIQPAKLEDSAVYLCASSSYKRGRTNVLTFGAGSRLTVL.